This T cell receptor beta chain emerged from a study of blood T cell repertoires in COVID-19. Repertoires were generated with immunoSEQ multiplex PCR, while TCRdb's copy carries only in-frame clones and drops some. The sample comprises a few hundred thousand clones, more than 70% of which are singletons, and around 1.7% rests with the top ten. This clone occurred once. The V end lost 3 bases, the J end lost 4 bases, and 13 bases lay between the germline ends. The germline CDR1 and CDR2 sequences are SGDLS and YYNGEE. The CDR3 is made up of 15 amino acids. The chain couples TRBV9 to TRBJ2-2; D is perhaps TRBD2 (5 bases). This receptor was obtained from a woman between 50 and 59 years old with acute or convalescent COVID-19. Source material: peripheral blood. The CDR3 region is CASSGTLVLTGELFF. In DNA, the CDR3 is TGTGCCAGCAGCGGGACTCTCGTTCTCACCGGGGAGCTGTTTTTT. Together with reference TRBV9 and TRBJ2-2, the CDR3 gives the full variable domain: DSGVTQTPKHLITATGQRVTLRCSPRSGDLSVYWYQQSLDQGLQFLIQYYNGEERAKGNILERFSAQQFPDLHSELNLSSLELGDSALYFCASSGTLVLTGELFFGEGSRLTVL.